This TCR beta chain was recovered during a study of response to subunit inactivated influenza vaccine. General study points: With each seasonal influenza vaccination, the authors suggested, few new T cells are recruited.

The CDR3 spans 15 residues. V shed 5 bases, J shed 0 bases, and the junction held 3 bases outside the gene matches. Germline V CDR1 and CDR2: SEHNR, FQNEAQ (reference sequence). This clonotype showed up just a few times. The antigen remains unidentified. From the RT-PCR reads, TCRdb called clonotypes with MiXCR, one entry per CDR3 protein. Of 650,000 to 700,000 distinct CDR3 sequences in the sample, around 16% were seen once. Sequencing used PBMCs from blood, obtained 11 to 12 days after vaccination. The chain joins TRBV7-9 to TRBJ2-7, with TRBD2 matching 11 bases. This clonotype was sampled from a man aged 50 to 60 who received an inactivated influenza vaccine. The CDR3, as DNA: TGTGCCAGCAGCCCTAGCGGGGGGATCTCCTACGAGCAGTACTTC. Residues: CASSPSGGISYEQYF.